This TCR beta chain came from a study of T cell repertoires in cytomegalovirus infection (dated by TCRdb to between 2018 and 2021). For context, the study as a whole: Donor HLA type was relevant to the analysis, as public TCR beta signatures indicated carriage of CMV infection together with the matching HLA type.

What the work shows at the level of the full study, not this receptor alone: The ex vivo response was dominated by HLA-C-restricted CMV-specific TCR beta clonotypes, which also provided the single most frequent clonotype in two of eight donors. Cumulative frequency of public TCR beta family members discriminated carriers of CMV infection plus the relevant HLA type in this cohort and an independent 352-donor cohort.

Worth noting for this clonotype: No antigen is known for it. No base quality values were provided; no much bigger clone lies one nucleotide off.

Data came from an Illumina HiSeq 1500. TCRdb took the public reads, trimmed them with fastp at Q25, ran MiXCR for clone calling and kept in-frame beta chains. Rows matching on CDR3 protein sequence are summarized as one entry with the most common DNA and genes. The sample includes about 100,000 distinct CDR3 sequences, with less than 25% observed a single time. The ten largest account for approximately 40% of the sample. V is cut by 8 bases and J by 0 bases, and the space between the germline ends is 12 bases. Sequences SNHLY (CDR1) and FYNNEI (CDR2) are obtained from the germline V gene. The CDR3, from cysteine to phenylalanine, totals 14 residues. Solely the CDR3 DNA is kept, with 42 bases framed from the first base.

This sequence was found in a human donor in good health (CMV status not recorded). Some clones in this sample may be carry-over from other donors' samples. This chain joins TRBV2 to TRBJ2-3; too little of a D gene remains to name it. Sequencing was performed on CD8+ T cells from PBMCs. At the DNA level, the sequence is TGTGCCAGCCCGTTGGGCCGCAGCACAGATACGCAGTATTTT. This is translated as CASPLGRSTDTQYF. Reference TRBV2 and TRBJ2-3 proteins supply the regions before and after the CDR3; the full variable domain is: EPEVTQTPSHQVTQMGQEVILRCVPISNHLYFYWYRQILGQKVEFLVSFYNNEISEKSEIFDDQFSVERPDGSNFTLKIRSTKLEDSAMYFCASPLGRSTDTQYFGPGTRLTVL.